The 10 T cell receptor beta chains in this list originate from one sample, sequenced in a study of T cell responses to AZD1222 COVID-19 vaccine. Measured with immunoSEQ multiplex PCR; TCRdb has only the in-frame clones, and not every one. Here the sample spans more than 150,000 clones, 85% to 90% being singletons. The sample was peripheral blood, taken on day 0 of AZD1222 vaccination. The receptors derive from an adult in good health.

This chain uses TRBV29-1 with TRBJ1-2; D gene unclear. This CDR3 comprises 11 residues. Trimming stripped 4 bases from V and 4 bases from J, with 7 bases between. Germline-derived CDR1 and CDR2 are SQVTM and ANQGSEA. This chain's CDR3 is CSVVEGYGYTF. Here the CDR3 DNA reads TGCAGCGTTGTAGAGGGCTATGGCTACACCTTC.

The chain recombines TRBV5-5 with TRBJ2-5; maybe TRBD2 (6 bases). With 4 bases removed from V and 0 bases from J, the gap between germline ends came to 13 bases. CDR1 and CDR2 from the germline V gene are SGHKS and YYEKEE (reference sequence). This CDR3 is 15 amino acids long. This CDR3 reads CASSRDSQYQETQYF. The CDR3 DNA reads TGTGCCAGCAGCCGGGACTCCCAGTACCAAGAGACCCAGTACTTC.

This clone was recorded only once. The chain employs TRBV19 and TRBJ2-1; 7 positions match TRBD2. The germline V gene has CDR1 LNHDA and CDR2 SQIVND (reference sequence). The CDR3 contains 17 residues. Trimming at V came to 0 bases and at J to 0 bases, leaving 5 bases not matched to a gene. The CDR3 sequence: CASSIEGKRGSYNEQFF. CDR3 bases: TGTGCCAGTAGTATAGAGGGAAAGCGGGGCTCCTACAATGAGCAGTTCTTC.

The CDR3 loop is CAISLNREGAEQYF. Here the CDR3 DNA reads TGTGCCATCAGTCTTAACAGGGAGGGGGCTGAGCAGTACTTC. J is TRBJ2-7 and V is TRBV10-3; tentatively, D is TRBD1 or TRBD2 (7 bases each). V lost 5 bases, J lost 7 bases, and 18 bases lay in between. This CDR3 region has 14 residues. The germline V gene encodes CDR1 ENHRY and CDR2 SYGVKD.

The V and J genes are TRBV6-5 and TRBJ2-7; TRBD1 matches at 10 bases. The CDR3 length is 15 residues. V was pared by 2 bases and J by 2 bases, with 3 bases of the junction left unmatched. The germline V gene encodes CDR1 MNHEY and CDR2 SVGAGI. CDR3 in DNA: TGTGCCAGCAGTTACGGGACAGGGGCTGCCTACGAGCAGTACTTC. Amino acid sequence: CASSYGTGAAYEQYF.

The V call is TRBV14, the J call TRBJ1-5; D remains unclear. From germline, CDR1 is SGHDN and CDR2 FVKESK. The CDR3 consists of 12 residues. The V gene lost 2 bases and the J gene lost 9 bases, with 8 bases spanning the gap. The CDR3 region has the DNA TGTGCCAGCAGCCAATCCGGAGGGCCCCAGCATTTT. Amino acid sequence: CASSQSGGPQHF.

CDR3 region: CASSSGQAPKNSPLHF. In DNA, the CDR3 is TGCGCCAGCAGCTCCGGACAGGCTCCTAAAAATTCACCCCTCCACTTT. The rearrangement joins TRBV5-1 to TRBJ1-6, with 7 nucleotides matching TRBD1. Trimming took 3 bases from V and 7 from J; bases not matched to a gene: 10. Germline V gene sequence: CDR1 SGHRS, CDR2 YFSETQ. This CDR3 spans 16 amino acids.

V is TRBV4-1 and J is TRBJ2-1, with 8 bases fitting TRBD2. The CDR3 totals 18 residues. CDR1 is MGHRA and CDR2 is YSYEKL in the germline V gene. The trim removed 1 base at V and 5 bases at J, leaving 13 bases unmatched. CDR3 loop: CASSQGGLAGFGNNEQFF. The DNA for the CDR3 is TGCGCCAGCAGCCAAGGCGGGCTAGCGGGTTTCGGTAACAATGAGCAGTTCTTC.

The chain links TRBV2 to TRBJ1-5; D is unclear. V was clipped by 4 bases and J by 0 bases, with 10 bases between them. This CDR3 is 15 amino acids long. Germline CDR1 is SNHLY and CDR2 is FYNNEI. In DNA, the CDR3 is TGTGCCAGCAGTGGTTTTTCTTCTAGCAATCAGCCCCAGCATTTT. Translated: CASSGFSSSNQPQHF.

In its sample, this clone was seen once. The rearrangement uses TRBV12-3 or TRBV12-4 and TRBJ1-5; D unclear. The CDR3 length is 13 residues. Between the trimmed V and J ends, which lost 3 bases and 1 base, there was a span of 4 bases. The CDR3, as DNA: TGTGCCAGCAGTTTGGGGAGCAATCAGCCCCAGCATTTT. It specifies CASSLGSNQPQHF.